The clone carrying this T cell receptor (beta chain) was observed many times. Its cognate antigen is unknown. The source of the PBMCs was over 8.5 ml of fresh peripheral blood. The data derive from a study of T cells in Graves' hyperthyroidism and ophthalmopathy. Study-level findings and limits: Blood also held most thyroid clonotypes expanded beyond 0.001. The model foresaw ophthalmopathy a median around 6.4 months prior to onset.

The CDR3 regions of TCR beta were amplified from RNA transcripts. The HTBI primer set was used in a first-round RT-PCR of the TCR CDR3. TCRdb re-called the multiplex PCR reads with MiXCR, one entry per CDR3 protein. The table includes over 300,000 distinct CDR3 sequences, roughly 15% detected once. The clonotype was recovered from a woman aged 40 to 50 with Graves' ophthalmopathy. Source material: blood.

In nucleotides, the CDR3 is TGTGCCAGCAGCTTAGGCGGGCAGAACACTGAAGCTTTCTTT. Amino acids: CASSLGGQNTEAFF. This chain links TRBV7-9 with TRBJ1-1; D unclear. V was trimmed by 1 base and J by 1 base, leaving 7 bases between them. The germline CDR1 and CDR2 sequences are SEHNR and FQNEAQ (reference sequence). The CDR3 loop spans 14 amino acids.